Shown below are 5 T cell receptor beta chains from a single sample sequenced in a study of CD8 T cells in Susac syndrome (dated by TCRdb to about 2019). Libraries came from the immunoSEQ multiplex PCR assay. RNA was extracted using the RNeasy kit, and roughly 0.5 to 1 ug of the RNA was reverse transcribed with random hexamers. In-frame beta chains were kept once TCRdb had trimmed the public reads at Q25 with fastp and called clones with MiXCR. Rows matching on CDR3 protein sequence are summarized as one entry with the most common DNA and genes. Within this sample are some 260,000 distinct CDR3 sequences, with 70% to 90% of them counted one time only. Approximately 0.12% of the sample is in the top ten clones. Sequencing input: CD8+ T cells from PBMCs. These receptors all stem from a human donor with multiple sclerosis.

The chain links TRBV6-1 to TRBJ2-1; TRBD2 aligns across 10 bases. The CDR3 length is 16 residues. Germline V gives CDR1 MNHNS, CDR2 SASEGT. Trimming removed 5 bases from V and 4 bases from J; junction bases left unmatched: 8. Here the CDR3 DNA reads TGTGCCAGCAGTCCGCACCTAGCGGGAGATTACAATGAGCAGTTCTTC. As protein: CASSPHLAGDYNEQFF.

Remarks on this clonotype: The final CDR3 position lacks the conserved phenylalanine or tryptophan, pointing to a likely read error. V is TRBV13 and J is TRBJ2-1; D is unresolved. The CDR3 is made up of 11 amino acids. Germline-derived CDR1 and CDR2 are PRHDT and FYEKMQ (reference sequence). V was trimmed by 8 bases and J by 8 bases, leaving 10 bases between them. The CDR3 bases are TGTGCCAGCTCGGTGGCGGATGAGCAGTTCTTG. This codes for CASSVADEQFL.

This chain links TRBV6-5 with TRBJ2-1, with 8 bases aligning to TRBD1. The CDR3 runs to 16 residues. V was clipped by 4 bases and J by 5 bases; unmatched bases: 10. Germline V gene lookup returns CDR1 MNHEY and CDR2 SVGAGI. CDR3 coding DNA: TGTGCCAGCAGTTCTCACCGGGACAGGAGTCACAATGAGCAGTTCTTC. It specifies CASSSHRDRSHNEQFF.

The chain carries TRBV27 and TRBJ2-5; D is possibly TRBD1 or TRBD2 (5 bases each). Germline loops: CDR1 MNHEY, CDR2 SMNVEV (reference sequence). Trimming took off 8 bases at V and 5 bases at J, with 18 bases between the two ends. This CDR3 contains 14 residues. The CDR3 spells CASHKVGEPETQYF. The CDR3 DNA reads as TGTGCCAGCCACAAAGTGGGGGAGCCGGAGACCCAGTACTTC.

This clonotype occurred once. This rearrangement joins TRBV12-3 or TRBV12-4 to TRBJ1-2; D might be TRBD1 (5 bases). The V end lost 3 bases, the J end lost 7 bases, and 15 bases lay between the germline ends. The CDR3 covers 14 residues. CDR3 in DNA: TGTGCCAGCAGTTTCCTGCAGGGAATGGGTGGCTACACCTTC. This translates into CASSFLQGMGGYTF.